This T cell receptor beta chain was sequenced during a study of blood T cells in healthy people across ages. CDR3 size: 15 residues. V lost 5 bases and J 8 bases, leaving 18 bases between the germline ends. Germline V gene data show CDR1 as SGHTA and CDR2 as FQGNSA. A second PCR of 7 to 11 cycles used a sample-barcoded 5' primer and a J-beta primer mix. Researchers report that a template-switch adaptor with 12 random nucleotides tagged each cDNA molecule. TCRdb recomputed calls from the 5' RACE reads with MiXCR, one row per CDR3 protein. Of approximately 1.5 million distinct CDR3 sequences listed, around 40% are singletons.

The chain uses TRBV7-2 and TRBJ1-4; no clear D. Sequenced: blood. The clonotype was recovered from a woman aged 18-30 years in good health. The DNA of the CDR3 is TGTGCCAGCAGCCTAGTCCCGACCGCTGTGGAAAAACTGTTTTTT. Translating it yields CASSLVPTAVEKLFF.